This TCR beta chain originates from a study of T cell repertoires in cytomegalovirus infection. Across the study: Both recently identified HLA-C-restricted and well-studied HLA-B-restricted CMV epitopes were used in the study. Shared public TCR beta signatures pointed to both CMV infection and a matching HLA type.

Each CDR3 protein is one row after TCRdb ran MiXCR on the reads. The table includes some 800,000 distinct CDR3 sequences, roughly 33% detected once. Turning to this clonotype: Its cognate antigen is unknown.

Trimming took off 9 bases at V and 5 bases at J, with 14 bases between the two ends. The CDR3 length is 13 residues. Germline V gene sequence: CDR1 MNHEY, CDR2 SVGEGT. This receptor was taken from a human donor in good health (CMV status not recorded). Some clones in this sample may be carry-over from other donors' samples. J is TRBJ1-5 and V is TRBV6-2 or TRBV6-3; D uncertain. Sequencing was performed on cultured CD8+ T cells from PBMCs, taken from culture after CMV antigen stimulation. CDR3 DNA sequence: TGTGCCAGTAGTCGGGCCAACCATCAGCCCCAGCATTTT. It specifies CASSRANHQPQHF.